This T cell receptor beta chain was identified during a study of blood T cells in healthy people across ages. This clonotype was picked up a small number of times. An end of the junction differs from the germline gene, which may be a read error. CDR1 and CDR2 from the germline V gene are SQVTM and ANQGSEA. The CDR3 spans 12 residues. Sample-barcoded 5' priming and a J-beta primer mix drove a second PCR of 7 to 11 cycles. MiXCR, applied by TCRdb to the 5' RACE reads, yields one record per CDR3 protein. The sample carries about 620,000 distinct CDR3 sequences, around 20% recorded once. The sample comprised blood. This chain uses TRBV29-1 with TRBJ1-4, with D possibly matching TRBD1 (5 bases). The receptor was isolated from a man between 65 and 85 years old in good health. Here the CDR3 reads CSVVRGDEKLLF. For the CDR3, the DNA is TGCAGCGTTGTTAGGGGAGATGAAAAACTGCTTTTT.